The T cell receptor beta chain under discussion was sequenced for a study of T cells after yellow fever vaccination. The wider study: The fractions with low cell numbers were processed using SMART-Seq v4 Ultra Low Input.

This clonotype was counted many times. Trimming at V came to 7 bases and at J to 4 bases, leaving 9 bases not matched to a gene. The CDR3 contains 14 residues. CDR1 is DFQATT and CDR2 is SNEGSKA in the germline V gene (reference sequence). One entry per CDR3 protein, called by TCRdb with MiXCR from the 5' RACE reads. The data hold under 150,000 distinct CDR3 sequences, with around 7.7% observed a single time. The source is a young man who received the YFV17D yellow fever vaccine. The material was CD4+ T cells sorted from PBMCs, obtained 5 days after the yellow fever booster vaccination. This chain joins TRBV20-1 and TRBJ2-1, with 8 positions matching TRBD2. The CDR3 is CSVPKREKYNEQFF. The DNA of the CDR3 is TGCAGTGTTCCAAAGCGGGAGAAGTACAATGAGCAGTTCTTC.